Each of the 21 T cell receptor beta chains below was sequenced from the same sample in a study of blood T cell repertoires in COVID-19 (dated by TCRdb to about 2020). Libraries were built with the immunoSEQ multiplex PCR assay. The clones in this table, taken by TCRdb from immuneACCESS, are in-frame only. Not every clone is retained; where verified, under half of the shortfall comes from an unresolved V gene, and the cause of the rest is unknown. The sample records 80,000 or so clones, roughly 91% of which are singletons. The ten biggest clones cover approximately 0.98% of the sample. Source material: peripheral blood. All receptors derive from a woman aged 45-65 years in a cohort sampled during active COVID-19.

V gene TRBV24-1 combines with J gene TRBJ2-7, with TRBD1 identical over 12 bases. The CDR3 has 22 amino acids. V shed 0 bases, J shed 0 bases, and the junction held 17 bases outside the gene matches. Germline CDR1 reads KGHDR; CDR2 reads SFDVKD. CDR3 amino acids: CATSDLCGTRDRGPPGSYEQYF. The DNA for the CDR3 is TGTGCCACCAGTGATTTGTGTGGGACCCGGGACAGGGGGCCCCCTGGCTCCTACGAGCAGTACTTC.

This chain connects TRBV2 to TRBJ1-2; D possibly corresponds to TRBD1 (6 bases). Trimming took off 10 bases at V and 7 bases at J, with 19 bases between the two ends. The CDR3 loop spans 13 amino acids. Germline lookup yields CDR1 SNHLY and CDR2 FYNNEI. The chain's CDR3 is CATNRDFLAGYTF. The CDR3 DNA reads TGTGCCACCAACAGGGATTTCCTCGCTGGCTACACCTTC. Full variable domain (remainder filled in from reference TRBV2 and TRBJ1-2): EPEVTQTPSHQVTQMGQEVILRCVPISNHLYFYWYRQILGQKVEFLVSFYNNEISEKSEIFDDQFSVERPDGSNFTLKIRSTKLEDSAMYFCATNRDFLAGYTFGSGTRLTVV.

V and J are TRBV6-5 and TRBJ2-1; possible D gene TRBD1, 5 bases. Between the trimmed V and J ends, which lost 7 bases and 6 bases, there was a span of 16 bases. CDR1 MNHEY and CDR2 SVGAGI come from the germline V gene. This CDR3 is built from 14 residues. CDR3 sequence: CASNTGPPLNEQFF. DNA of the CDR3: TGTGCCAGCAATACAGGTCCTCCCCTCAATGAGCAGTTCTTC.

V usage is TRBV15 and J usage is TRBJ2-1, with TRBD2 matching 13 bases. The CDR3 extends over 17 amino acids. V was pared by 4 bases and J by 8 bases, with 11 bases of the junction left unmatched. CDR1 and CDR2 (germline): LNHNV, YYDKDF (reference sequence). The CDR3 loop reads CATSTGRTSGSEDEQFF. The CDR3 region has the DNA TGTGCCACCAGCACAGGTCGGACTAGCGGGAGTGAGGATGAGCAGTTCTTC.

The chain employs TRBV19 and TRBJ2-2; D gene unclear. Germline V gene sequence: CDR1 LNHDA, CDR2 SQIVND (reference sequence). Trimming removed 10 bases at V and 2 bases at J, with 5 bases between. CDR3 size: 11 residues. The CDR3 protein is CATGNTGELFF. DNA for the CDR3: TGTGCCACTGGCAACACCGGGGAGCTGTTTTTT.

The chain combines TRBV2 with TRBJ2-7; 7 nucleotides align to TRBD2. The J segment lost 1 base and the V segment lost 4 bases, leaving 7 bases of the junction unmatched. The CDR3 contains 15 residues. Germline V lookup: CDR1 SNHLY, CDR2 FYNNEI. CDR3 sequence reads: CASSVGGSRSYEQYF. For the CDR3, the DNA is TGTGCCAGCAGTGTAGGCGGGAGTCGTTCCTACGAGCAGTACTTC.

The genes are TRBV7-9 and TRBJ1-2; no clear D gene. Per the germline V gene, CDR1 is SEHNR and CDR2 is FQNEAQ (reference sequence). Trimming cost V 1 base and J 8 bases, with 14 bases left between them. This CDR3 spans 14 amino acids. CDR3 in amino acids: CASSLGQAAGGYTF. Here the CDR3 DNA reads TGTGCCAGCAGCTTAGGGCAGGCCGCGGGAGGCTACACCTTC.

The chain is built from TRBV5-6 and TRBJ2-7; maybe TRBD2 (6 bases). This CDR3 has 13 amino acids. The ends were cut back, 4 bases at V and 2 bases at J, with 10 bases in the middle. CDR1 is SGHDT and CDR2 is YYEEEE in the germline V gene. CDR3: CASSGGTTYEQYF. The CDR3 nucleotides are TGTGCCAGCAGCGGCGGGACCACCTACGAGCAGTACTTC.

CDR3 residues: CASRQGGSSGNTIYF. As DNA, the CDR3 is TGTGCCAGTAGGCAGGGCGGGAGCTCTGGAAACACCATATATTTT. V gene TRBV19 combines with J gene TRBJ1-3; D is perhaps TRBD1 (5 bases). The CDR3 loop spans 15 amino acids. The germline V gene has CDR1 LNHDA and CDR2 SQIVND (reference sequence). Deletions cut 6 bases from V and 0 bases from J, with 12 bases between.

CDR3 DNA: TGCGCCAGCAGCCCCCAGCGGGGGGTCTCCTACGAGCAGTACTTC. Amino acids: CASSPQRGVSYEQYF. The V gene is TRBV10-1, the J gene TRBJ2-7, with 9 bases that match TRBD2. This CDR3 contains 15 residues. CDR1 is WNHNN and CDR2 is SYGVQD in the germline V gene (reference sequence). V was pared by 6 bases and J by 0 bases, with 6 bases of the junction left unmatched.

The V call is TRBV27, the J call TRBJ2-7, with 8 bases aligning to TRBD1. V lost 5 bases to trimming and J lost 2 bases; unmatched junction nucleotides: 5. Germline loops: CDR1 MNHEY, CDR2 SMNVEV (reference sequence). This CDR3 contains 14 residues. CDR3 coding DNA: TGTGCCAGCAGTCTCCGACAGGGGACCTACGAGCAGTACTTC. It codes for CASSLRQGTYEQYF.

The gene calls are TRBV24-1 and TRBJ1-5; D is uncertain. This CDR3 contains 12 residues. The V end was cut by 4 bases, the J end by 6 bases, with 6 bases between. Per germline, CDR1 KGHDR and CDR2 SFDVKD. The CDR3 region is CATSEGSQPQHF. The CDR3 coding sequence is TGTGCCACCAGTGAGGGCAGTCAGCCCCAGCATTTT.

By its share, this clone is medium-sized. The CDR3 DNA reads as TGTGCCAGCAGCTTATTGGAGGGGACTGAAGCTTTCTTT. Its translation: CASSLLEGTEAFF. The J gene is TRBJ1-1, the V gene TRBV7-9; possibly TRBD1 for D (5 bases). Germline V CDR1 and CDR2: SEHNR, FQNEAQ (reference sequence). Trimming stripped 2 bases from V and 5 bases from J, with 9 bases between. The CDR3 length is 13 residues. The full variable domain, completed using reference TRBV7-9 and TRBJ1-1, is DTGVSQNPRHKITKRGQNVTFRCDPISEHNRLYWYRQTLGQGPEFLTYFQNEAQLEKSRLLSDRFSAERPKGSFSTLEIQRTEQGDSAMYLCASSLLEGTEAFFGQGTRLTVV.

V gene TRBV10-1 combines with J gene TRBJ2-1; 8 nucleotides agree with TRBD2. The CDR3 spans 16 residues. CDR1 WNHNN and CDR2 SYGVQD come from the germline V gene (reference sequence). V shed 4 bases, J shed 5 bases, and the junction held 10 bases outside the gene matches. This CDR3 is CASSGPGTSHHNEQFF. For the CDR3, the DNA is TGCGCCAGCAGTGGGCCCGGGACTAGTCACCACAATGAGCAGTTCTTC.

Concerning this clone itself: Mismatch with germline at one junction end may stem from a read error. V usage is TRBV7-7 and J usage is TRBJ2-3, with TRBD2 matching 10 bases. This CDR3 has 17 residues. Germline V gives CDR1 SSHAT, CDR2 FNYEAQ (reference sequence). CDR3 DNA: TGTGCTAGCAGCTTAAACATCGGGACTAGCGGCACAGATACGCAGTATTTT. This translates into CASSLNIGTSGTDTQYF.

This chain joins TRBV2 and TRBJ2-3, with a weak D call TRBD2 (6 bases). V was trimmed by 10 bases and J by 2 bases, leaving 19 bases between them. Germline CDR1 reads SNHLY; CDR2 reads FYNNEI. The CDR3 sequence is 15 residues long. In DNA form, the CDR3 reads TGTGCCACCGCGGACTGGGGGGTCACCACAGATACGCAGTATTTT. This codes for CATADWGVTTDTQYF.

The table lists this clone with a few counts. The genes are TRBV6-2 or TRBV6-3 and TRBJ1-1; TRBD1 agrees at 9 bases. The CDR3 loop spans 14 amino acids. CDR1 MNHEY and CDR2 SVGEGT come from the germline V gene. V shed 2 bases, J shed 5 bases, and the junction held 3 bases outside the gene matches. The DNA for the CDR3 is TGTGCCAGCAGTTACAGGGACAGGGAGACTGAAGCTTTCTTT. It codes for CASSYRDRETEAFF.

The table lists this clone with a few counts. The chain is built from TRBV7-2 and TRBJ2-2; no clear D. Trimming cost V 2 bases and J 6 bases, with 7 bases left between them. Germline CDR1 reads SGHTA; CDR2 reads FQGNSA. The CDR3 is made up of 13 amino acids. CDR3 nucleotides: TGTGCCAGCAGCTTAAGCTTCCCCGGGGAGCTGTTTTTT. This sequence encodes CASSLSFPGELFF. The variable domain in full, with the rest retrieved from reference TRBV7-2 and TRBJ2-2, is GAGVSQSPSNKVTEKGKDVELRCDPISGHTALYWYRQSLGQGLEFLIYFQGNSAPDKSGLPSDRFSAERTGGSVSTLTIQRTQQEDSAVYLCASSLSFPGELFFGEGSRLTVL.

The J gene is TRBJ1-2, the V gene TRBV7-9; possibly TRBD1 for D (5 bases). Germline CDR1 and CDR2: SEHNR and FQNEAQ (reference sequence). The V gene lost 1 base and the J gene lost 6 bases, with 18 bases spanning the gap. The CDR3 loop spans 16 amino acids. Here the CDR3 reads CASSLGSAGYKDGYTF. The CDR3 nucleotides read TGTGCCAGCAGCTTAGGGTCGGCAGGGTATAAGGATGGCTACACCTTC.

J is TRBJ2-7 and V is TRBV19; D remains unclear. The CDR3 has 13 residues. Trimming took off 1 base at V and 2 bases at J, with 6 bases between the two ends. CDR1 and CDR2 from the germline V gene are LNHDA and SQIVND (reference sequence). CDR3: CASSIVAAYEQYF. In DNA form, the CDR3 reads TGTGCCAGTAGTATAGTTGCAGCCTACGAGCAGTACTTC.

The CDR3 DNA follows: TGTGCCAGCAGCCCGGGACATCAAGAGACCCAGTACTTC. Amino acids: CASSPGHQETQYF. The chain recombines TRBV5-8 with TRBJ2-5; possible D gene TRBD1, 6 bases. Germline CDR1 is SGHTS and CDR2 is YDEGEE. The CDR3 loop spans 13 amino acids. V was shortened by 4 bases and J by 2 bases, with 9 bases between the two germline ends.